This T cell receptor beta chain originates from a study of cytomegalovirus exposure and HLA in healthy donors. The CDR3 spans 17 residues. Trimming took off 0 bases at V and 6 bases at J, with 21 bases between the two ends. Looked up from germline, CDR1 is LNHDA and CDR2 is SQIVND (reference sequence). General study findings and limits: In a later analysis, most CMV-associated TCR beta chains appeared HLA-restricted. Most subjects had HLA-A and HLA-B alleles reportedly predicted accurately by TCR beta sequences. TCR association rates varied by HLA locus in a later analysis, with DRB1 highest and HLA-C lowest. The study flagged some 170 TCR beta chains as cytomegalovirus-associated.

PCR used 60 Vbeta primers and 13 Jbeta primers. Using immunoSEQ multiplex PCR, the repertoire was profiled, and TCRdb retains in-frame clones only, with some absent. This table holds under 130,000 clones, over 70% found once. Comments on this clone: Its matching antigen is unknown.

The TCR comes from a man in his fifties in good health and CMV-seropositive. Material for sequencing was PBMCs. V is TRBV19 and J is TRBJ2-7, with D possibly matching TRBD2 (5 bases). The CDR3 bases are TGTGCCAGTAGTATAGACCAGCCGAGGGTGGAGTTGGGCGAGCAGTACTTC. This translates into CASSIDQPRVELGEQYF.